These 9 T cell receptor beta chains originate from one sample sequenced in a study of CD8 T cells in Susac syndrome (dated by TCRdb to between 2018 and 2021). The library was prepared using the immunoSEQ multiplex PCR assay. RNA was extracted using the RNeasy kit, and about 0.45 to 1 microgram was reverse transcribed with random hexamers. TCRdb reanalyzed the raw reads on its own, using fastp at Q25 for trimming and MiXCR for clone calling, and kept in-frame beta chains. Each CDR3 protein gets just one entry, which takes the most common genes and DNA from the rows behind it. The sample table contains 50,000 to 60,000 distinct CDR3 sequences; only one count was recorded for approximately 94% of them. Jointly, the top ten make up approximately 0.2% of the sample. The sample taken for sequencing was CD8+ T cells from PBMCs. The source is a human donor in good health.

V gene TRBV4-2 combines with J gene TRBJ2-1; 9 bases fit TRBD2. CDR1 is LGHNA and CDR2 is YNFKEQ in the germline V gene. This CDR3 comprises 15 residues. Trimming at V came to 0 bases and at J to 6 bases, leaving 3 bases not matched to a gene. CDR3 residues: CASSQEAGGPNEQFF. The CDR3 region has the DNA TGTGCCAGCAGCCAAGAGGCGGGGGGGCCCAATGAGCAGTTCTTC.

A remark on this clonotype: Mismatch with germline at one junction end may stem from a read error. V gene TRBV6-5 combines with J gene TRBJ2-5; tentatively, D is TRBD1 (5 bases). The CDR3 totals 16 residues. Germline V gives CDR1 MNHEY, CDR2 SVGAGI. DNA for the CDR3: TGTGCCAGCAGTGACTCCGAAAGGGGCATCCAAGAGACCCAGTACTTC. Translated, it gives CASSDSERGIQETQYF.

This chain joins TRBV7-9 and TRBJ2-5; a possible D gene is TRBD2 (6 bases). This CDR3 spans 14 amino acids. Germline CDR1 reads SEHNR; CDR2 reads FQNEAQ (reference sequence). V was trimmed by 5 bases and J by 5 bases, leaving 15 bases between them. The CDR3 loop reads CASSTGTLEETQYF. The CDR3 DNA sequence: TGTGCCAGCAGCACCGGGACTCTCGAGGAGACCCAGTACTTC.

V gene TRBV12-3 or TRBV12-4 combines with J gene TRBJ1-2; D remains ambiguous. The CDR3 is 11 residues long. Deletions cut 3 bases from V and 7 bases from J, with 6 bases between. The CDR3 DNA reads as TGTGCCAGCAGTTTCACGGGTGGCTACACCTTC. This gives the protein CASSFTGGYTF.

The rearrangement links TRBV5-1 to TRBJ1-3; 11 bases map to TRBD1. The CDR3 runs to 16 residues. Germline lookup yields CDR1 SGHRS and CDR2 YFSETQ. The V and J ends lost 5 bases and 2 bases, in that order; junction bases with no gene match: 6. In DNA, the CDR3 is TGCGCCAGCAGAAACATGGGACAGGGGGCTGGAAACACCATATATTTT. Its translation: CASRNMGQGAGNTIYF.

This clonotype showed up just once. V is TRBV2 and J is TRBJ1-2, with TRBD1 matching 7 bases. The germline V gene encodes CDR1 SNHLY and CDR2 FYNNEI. V dropped 5 bases and J dropped 5; count of bases not matched to a gene: 14. This CDR3 comprises 16 residues. DNA for the CDR3: TGTGCCAGCAGTCGACAGGGAGCAATTCGTCCTTATGGCTACACCTTC. Amino acids: CASSRQGAIRPYGYTF. The full variable domain, completed using reference TRBV2 and TRBJ1-2, is EPEVTQTPSHQVTQMGQEVILRCVPISNHLYFYWYRQILGQKVEFLVSFYNNEISEKSEIFDDQFSVERPDGSNFTLKIRSTKLEDSAMYFCASSRQGAIRPYGYTFGSGTRLTVV.

This chain uses TRBV6-5 with TRBJ2-2, with D perhaps given as TRBD1 or TRBD2 (5 bases each). V was clipped by 2 bases and J by 7 bases, with 14 bases between them. Germline V CDR1 and CDR2: MNHEY, SVGAGI. The CDR3 loop spans 15 amino acids. CDR3 in DNA: TGTGCCAGCAGTTACACGGCTGAGGGGAACGGGGAGCTGTTTTTT. This sequence encodes CASSYTAEGNGELFF.

This clonotype was seen a single time. The V gene is TRBV7-9, the J gene TRBJ2-3, with D tentatively TRBD1 or TRBD2 (5 bases each). The CDR3 has 17 amino acids. The germline V and J ends were trimmed by 3 bases and 5 bases, with 21 bases remaining between them. The germline CDR1 and CDR2 sequences are SEHNR and FQNEAQ (reference sequence). The CDR3 DNA follows: TGTGCCAGCAGCTTGGCACGGGGCAGGGTCGTCGGAGATACGCAGTATTTT. Amino acid sequence: CASSLARGRVVGDTQYF.

Notes on this clonotype: The germline gene is not matched at one end of the junction; a read error may be the cause. The chain links TRBV7-7 to TRBJ2-7; D is ambiguous. The CDR3 runs 13 residues. CDR1 and CDR2 from the germline V gene are SSHAT and FNYEAQ (reference sequence). The CDR3 DNA sequence: TGTGCCAGCGGCCGTGGGGTAGAGTACGAACAGTACTTC. Protein sequence: CASGRGVEYEQYF.